Given below is one T cell receptor beta chain in context. The data were obtained in a study of T-cell reconstitution after alpha-beta-depleted transplantation in children. Construction of the TCRbeta library involved unique molecular identifiers. MiXCR was run by TCRdb on the PCR reads, yielding one entry per CDR3 protein. The data hold about 400,000 distinct CDR3 sequences, with roughly 16% observed a single time. With 3 bases removed from V and 8 bases from J, the gap between germline ends came to 13 bases. This CDR3 has 13 amino acids. CDR1 LNHDA and CDR2 SQIVND come from the germline V gene (reference sequence).

The receptor comes from a boy under three years old who had a stem cell transplant for Wiskott-Aldrich syndrome, so the T cells may come from the graft donor. The sequencing here drew on PBMCs, mostly from graft donor cells, taken 360 days after TCRalphabeta/CD19-depleted stem cell transplant. The gene calls are TRBV19 and TRBJ1-2; D possibly corresponds to TRBD1 (5 bases). DNA for the CDR3: TGTGCCAGTAGTATCGGGACGCCGCGAGGCTACACCTTC. It is translated as CASSIGTPRGYTF.